Presented here are 14 T cell receptor beta chains from one specimen sequenced in a study of cytomegalovirus exposure and HLA in healthy donors. The PCR ran on 60 Vbeta and 13 Jbeta primers. The data were produced by immunoSEQ multiplex PCR, yet TCRdb's version contains in-frame clones alone and is incomplete. The profile shows around 130,000 clones, roughly 84% of them singletons. The specimen sequenced was PBMCs. The receptors were sampled from a middle-aged man in good health and CMV-seronegative.

The chain couples TRBV15 to TRBJ2-5; 9 bases match TRBD1. Germline assignment: CDR1 LNHNV and CDR2 YYDKDF (reference sequence). J was trimmed by 5 bases and V by 0 bases; bases with no gene match: 4. There are 15 residues in the CDR3. The chain's CDR3 is CATSREDRGRETQYF. The CDR3 DNA follows: TGTGCCACCAGCAGAGAGGACAGGGGCCGGGAGACCCAGTACTTC.

In its sample, this clone was seen a few times. The rearrangement joins TRBV2 to TRBJ1-2; D perhaps matches TRBD1 (5 bases). V lost 10 bases to trimming and J lost 3 bases, with 15 bases between them. This CDR3 region has 13 residues. In germline, CDR1 is SNHLY, CDR2 FYNNEI. In nucleotides, the CDR3 is TGTGCCACCCATCAGGACACCGACTATGGCTACACCTTC. Translation: CATHQDTDYGYTF.

The chain has TRBV4-2 and TRBJ1-2; TRBD1 might be the D (6 bases). The CDR3 has 16 amino acids. V was trimmed by 0 bases and J by 7 bases, leaving 18 bases between them. CDR1 and CDR2 from the germline V gene are LGHNA and YNFKEQ. The chain's CDR3 is CASSQEKSFQGFGYTF. The CDR3 DNA reads as TGTGCCAGCAGCCAAGAAAAAAGTTTTCAGGGGTTTGGCTACACCTTC.

This clone has just a few counts. J is TRBJ1-2 and V is TRBV9, with a tentative D call TRBD1 (6 bases). This CDR3 is built from 16 residues. With 0 bases removed from V and 6 bases from J, the gap between germline ends came to 18 bases. Germline-derived CDR1 and CDR2 are SGDLS and YYNGEE. CDR3: CASSVVLTGRFDGYTF. The DNA of the CDR3 is TGTGCCAGCAGCGTAGTTTTAACAGGGCGATTCGATGGCTACACCTTC. Based on the CDR3 plus reference TRBV9 and TRBJ1-2, the full variable domain is DSGVTQTPKHLITATGQRVTLRCSPRSGDLSVYWYQQSLDQGLQFLIQYYNGEERAKGNILERFSAQQFPDLHSELNLSSLELGDSALYFCASSVVLTGRFDGYTFGSGTRLTVV.

The chain is built from TRBV5-1 and TRBJ2-1, with TRBD1 as a possible D gene (6 bases). Germline CDR1 is SGHRS and CDR2 is YFSETQ. The CDR3 has 15 residues. With 4 bases removed from V and 6 bases from J, the gap between germline ends came to 17 bases. CDR3 sequence reads: CASSRTGLSSNEQFF. The DNA for the CDR3 is TGCGCCAGCAGCCGAACAGGGTTGTCGTCCAATGAGCAGTTCTTC.

The rearrangement links TRBV5-1 to TRBJ2-5; D possibly corresponds to TRBD1 (6 bases). Germline V gene lookup returns CDR1 SGHRS and CDR2 YFSETQ. The V end lost 6 bases, the J end lost 4 bases, and 19 bases lay between the germline ends. The CDR3 length is 15 residues. The CDR3 sequence: CASKGTPFSIETQYF. The CDR3 DNA reads TGCGCCAGCAAAGGGACACCCTTCTCGATAGAGACCCAGTACTTC.

In this sample, this clone turned up a few times. The chain uses TRBV11-2 and TRBJ1-5, with TRBD1 matching 9 bases. V lost 2 bases to trimming and J lost 6 bases; unmatched junction nucleotides: 8. This CDR3 is built from 16 residues. The germline V gene has CDR1 SGHAT and CDR2 FQNNGV. The CDR3 region has the DNA TGTGCCAGCAGCTTAAATGGGGACAGGGTTTGTCAGCCCCAGCATTTT. Translation: CASSLNGDRVCQPQHF.

The chain recombines TRBV6-1 with TRBJ2-2; a weak D match, TRBD1 (5 bases). The germline V gene encodes CDR1 MNHNS and CDR2 SASEGT. CDR3 length equals 13 residues. The CDR3 spells CAGQPGYTGELFF. CDR3 DNA sequence: TGTGCTGGACAACCAGGATACACCGGGGAGCTGTTTTTT.

The chain links TRBV25-1 to TRBJ2-7; D is perhaps TRBD2 (6 bases). The CDR3 is made up of 14 amino acids. With 8 bases removed from V and 2 bases from J, the gap between germline ends came to 16 bases. Germline V gene lookup returns CDR1 MGHDK and CDR2 SYGVNS. CDR3 DNA sequence: TGTGCCAGCGCTCCCGGGACTGCGACCTACGAGCAGTACTTC. Its translation is CASAPGTATYEQYF.

V usage is TRBV6-1 and J usage is TRBJ2-3, with TRBD2 matching over 10 bases. CDR3 length: 18 residues. The junction had 14 bases not matched to a gene; V was cut back by 4 bases and J by 4 bases. CDR1 MNHNS and CDR2 SASEGT come from the germline V gene. Written as DNA, the CDR3 is TGTGCCAGCAGTGCGAGCGGGAGGGGGACGGGCTGGGCAGATACGCAGTATTTT. Encoded protein: CASSASGRGTGWADTQYF.

The chain carries TRBV21-1 and TRBJ2-5; the table's D call of TRBD2 was not tested on the DNA. TRBV21-1 is a pseudogene locus. The CDR3 loop spans 12 amino acids. The CDR3 DNA follows: TGTGCCAGCAGCAAACCGGGAGGTGAGCAGTACTTC. It is translated as CASSKPGGEQYF.

The rearrangement uses TRBV11-1 and TRBJ1-1; 12 positions agree with TRBD1. Unmatched junction bases numbered 8, after V lost 5 bases and J lost 10 bases. Per the germline V gene, CDR1 is SGHAT and CDR2 is FQDESV (reference sequence). This CDR3 spans 14 amino acids. The CDR3 protein is CASSPRDRGLIAFF. CDR3 in DNA: TGTGCCAGCAGCCCCCGGGACAGGGGGCTGATAGCTTTCTTT.

The CDR3 DNA is TGTGCCAGTAGTATAGTAGGGACGGGGGGGCGTCCGACCAACCTCTATGGCTACACCTTC. Encoded protein: CASSIVGTGGRPTNLYGYTF. The chain couples TRBV19 to TRBJ1-2, with D tentatively TRBD1 (6 bases). V shed 1 base and J shed 4 bases, with 28 bases lying between them. The CDR3 runs 20 residues. Germline V gene lookup returns CDR1 LNHDA and CDR2 SQIVND (reference sequence). The whole variable domain, remainder taken from reference TRBV19 and TRBJ1-2, is DGGITQSPKYLFRKEGQNVTLSCEQNLNHDAMYWYRQDPGQGLRLIYYSQIVNDFQKGDIAEGYSVSREKKESFPLTVTSAQKNPTAFYLCASSIVGTGGRPTNLYGYTFGSGTRLTVV.

This chain links TRBV9 with TRBJ2-7, with 7 bases that match TRBD1. This CDR3 is 14 amino acids long. V shed 2 bases, J shed 2 bases, and the junction held 4 bases outside the gene matches. CDR1 and CDR2 (germline): SGDLS, YYNGEE. Here the CDR3 DNA reads TGTGCCAGCAGCGTTGCGACAGGGACCTACGAGCAGTACTTC. Translation: CASSVATGTYEQYF.